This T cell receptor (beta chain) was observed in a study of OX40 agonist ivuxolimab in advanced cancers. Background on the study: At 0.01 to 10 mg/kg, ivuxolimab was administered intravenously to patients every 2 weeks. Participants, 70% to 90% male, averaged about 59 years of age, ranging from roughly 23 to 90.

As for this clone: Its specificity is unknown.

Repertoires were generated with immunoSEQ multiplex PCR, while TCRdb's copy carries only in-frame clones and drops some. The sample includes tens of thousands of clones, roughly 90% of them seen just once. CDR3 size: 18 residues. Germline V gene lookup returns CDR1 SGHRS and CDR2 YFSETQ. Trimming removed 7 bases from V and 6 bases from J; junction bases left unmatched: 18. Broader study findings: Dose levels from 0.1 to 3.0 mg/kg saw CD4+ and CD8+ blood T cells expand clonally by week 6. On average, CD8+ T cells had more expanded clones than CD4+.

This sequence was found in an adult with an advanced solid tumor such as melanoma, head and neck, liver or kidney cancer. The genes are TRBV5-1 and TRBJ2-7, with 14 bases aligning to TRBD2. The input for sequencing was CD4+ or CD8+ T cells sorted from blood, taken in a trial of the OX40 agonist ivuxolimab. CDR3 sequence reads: CASDTGTSGRSGRFEQYF. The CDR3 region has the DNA TGCGCCAGCGACACCGGGACTAGCGGGAGAAGTGGGAGATTCGAGCAGTACTTC.